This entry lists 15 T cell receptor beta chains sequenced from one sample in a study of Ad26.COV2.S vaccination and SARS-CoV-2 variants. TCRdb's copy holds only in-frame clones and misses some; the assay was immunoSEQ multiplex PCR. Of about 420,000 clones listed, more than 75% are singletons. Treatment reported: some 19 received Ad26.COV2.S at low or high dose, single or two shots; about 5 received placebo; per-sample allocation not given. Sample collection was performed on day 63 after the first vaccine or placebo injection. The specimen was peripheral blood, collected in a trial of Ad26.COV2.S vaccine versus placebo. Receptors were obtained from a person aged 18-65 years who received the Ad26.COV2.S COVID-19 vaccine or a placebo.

CDR3 protein: CASGSEWGAGTEAFF. DNA of the CDR3: TGTGCCAGCGGTAGTGAATGGGGGGCGGGGACTGAAGCTTTCTTT. The V call is TRBV28, the J call TRBJ1-1; possible D gene TRBD1, 6 bases. CDR1 and CDR2 from the germline V gene are MDHEN and SYDVKM. This CDR3 has 15 amino acids. Trimming pared 8 bases from V and 5 bases from J, leaving 21 bases between.

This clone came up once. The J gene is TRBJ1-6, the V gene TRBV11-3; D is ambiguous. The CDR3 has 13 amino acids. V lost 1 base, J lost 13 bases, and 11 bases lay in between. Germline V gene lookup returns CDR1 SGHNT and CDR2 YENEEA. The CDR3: CASSLAPTDPLHF. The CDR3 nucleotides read TGTGCCAGCAGCTTAGCTCCCACGGATCCCCTCCACTTT.

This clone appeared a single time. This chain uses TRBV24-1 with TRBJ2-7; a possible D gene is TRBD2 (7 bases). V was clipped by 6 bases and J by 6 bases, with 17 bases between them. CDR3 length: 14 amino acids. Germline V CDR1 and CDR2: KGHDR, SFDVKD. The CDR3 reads CATSPQGTGGEQYF. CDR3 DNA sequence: TGTGCCACCAGTCCCCAGGGGACGGGGGGCGAGCAGTACTTC.

CDR3 sequence reads: CASSQQNSGGVYEQYF. The CDR3 DNA is TGCGCCAGCAGCCAACAAAATAGCGGGGGGGTGTACGAGCAGTACTTC. The chain employs TRBV4-1 and TRBJ2-7; 11 bases agree with TRBD2. The CDR3 totals 16 residues. V dropped 2 bases and J dropped 4; count of bases not matched to a gene: 7. Germline V CDR1 and CDR2: MGHRA, YSYEKL.

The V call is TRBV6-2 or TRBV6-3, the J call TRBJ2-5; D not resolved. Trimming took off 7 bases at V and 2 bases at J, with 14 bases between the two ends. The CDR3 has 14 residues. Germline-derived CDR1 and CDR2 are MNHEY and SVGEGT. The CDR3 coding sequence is TGTGCCAGCACCCCAGCAGGAGAACAAGAGACCCAGTACTTC. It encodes CASTPAGEQETQYF.

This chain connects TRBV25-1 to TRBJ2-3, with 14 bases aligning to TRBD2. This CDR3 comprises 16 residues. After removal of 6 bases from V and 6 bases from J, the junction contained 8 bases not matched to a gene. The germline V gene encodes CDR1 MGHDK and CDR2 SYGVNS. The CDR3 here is CASSPVGLAGGDTQYF. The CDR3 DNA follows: TGTGCCAGCAGCCCCGTAGGACTAGCGGGGGGTGATACGCAGTATTTT.

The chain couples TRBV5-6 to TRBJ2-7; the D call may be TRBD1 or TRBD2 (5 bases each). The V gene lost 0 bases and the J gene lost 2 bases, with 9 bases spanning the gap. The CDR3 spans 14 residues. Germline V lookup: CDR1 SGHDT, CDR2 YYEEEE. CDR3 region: CASSLGGRTYEQYF. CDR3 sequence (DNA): TGTGCCAGCAGCTTGGGGGGACGGACCTACGAGCAGTACTTC.

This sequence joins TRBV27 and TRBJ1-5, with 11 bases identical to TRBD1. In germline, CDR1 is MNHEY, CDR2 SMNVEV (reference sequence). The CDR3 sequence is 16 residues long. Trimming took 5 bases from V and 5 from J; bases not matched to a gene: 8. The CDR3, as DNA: TGTGCCAGCAGTAGAGCCGGGACAGGGGGAGATCAGCCCCAGCATTTT. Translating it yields CASSRAGTGGDQPQHF.

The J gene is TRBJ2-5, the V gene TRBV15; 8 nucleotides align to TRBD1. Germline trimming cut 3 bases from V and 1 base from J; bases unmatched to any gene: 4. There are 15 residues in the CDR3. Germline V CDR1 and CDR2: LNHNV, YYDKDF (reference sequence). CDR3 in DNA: TGTGCCACCAGCAGGGACAGGGCGATCCAAGAGACCCAGTACTTC. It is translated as CATSRDRAIQETQYF.

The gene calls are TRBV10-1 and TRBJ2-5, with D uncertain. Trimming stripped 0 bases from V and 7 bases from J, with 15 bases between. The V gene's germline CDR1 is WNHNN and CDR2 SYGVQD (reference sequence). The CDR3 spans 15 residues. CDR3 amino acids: CASSESGNGPGTQYF. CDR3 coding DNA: TGCGCCAGCAGTGAGTCCGGTAACGGCCCCGGGACCCAGTACTTC.

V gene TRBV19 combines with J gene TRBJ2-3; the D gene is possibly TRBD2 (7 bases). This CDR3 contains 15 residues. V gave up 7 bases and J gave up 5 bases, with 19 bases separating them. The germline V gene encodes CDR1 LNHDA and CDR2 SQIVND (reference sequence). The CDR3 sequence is CASTAGGGPGDTQYF. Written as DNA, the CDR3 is TGTGCCAGTACCGCTGGGGGGGGGCCTGGAGATACGCAGTATTTT.

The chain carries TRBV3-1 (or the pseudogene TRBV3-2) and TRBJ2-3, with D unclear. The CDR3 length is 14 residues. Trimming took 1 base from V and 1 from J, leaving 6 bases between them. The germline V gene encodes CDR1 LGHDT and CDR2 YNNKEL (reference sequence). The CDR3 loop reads CASSQGSRTDTQYF. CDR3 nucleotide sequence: TGTGCCAGCAGCCAAGGGTCCCGCACAGATACGCAGTATTTT.

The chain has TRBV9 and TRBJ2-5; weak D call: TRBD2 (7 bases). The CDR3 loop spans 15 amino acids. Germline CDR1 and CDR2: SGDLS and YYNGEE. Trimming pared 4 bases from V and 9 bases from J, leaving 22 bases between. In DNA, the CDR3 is TGTGCCAGCAGCTTCCGCTTGCGGGGGCCCTGGGCCCAGTACTTC. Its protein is CASSFRLRGPWAQYF.

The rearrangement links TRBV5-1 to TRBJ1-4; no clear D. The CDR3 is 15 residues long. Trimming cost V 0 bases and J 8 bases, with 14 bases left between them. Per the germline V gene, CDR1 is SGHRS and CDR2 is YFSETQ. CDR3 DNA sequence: TGCGCCAGCAGCTTGGATCTGGGGTATGGAGAAAAACTGTTTTTT. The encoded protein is CASSLDLGYGEKLFF.

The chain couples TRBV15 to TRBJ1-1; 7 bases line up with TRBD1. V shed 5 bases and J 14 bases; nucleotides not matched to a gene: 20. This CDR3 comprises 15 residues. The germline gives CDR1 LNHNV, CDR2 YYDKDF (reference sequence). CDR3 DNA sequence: TGTGCCACCAGCCCCCGGGGGGCAGGGGGAAACAGAAGCTTCTTT. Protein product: CATSPRGAGGNRSFF.